The source of this T cell receptor (beta chain) is a study of regulatory T cells in long-lasting Graves disease. Time point reported: newly diagnosed GD, antithyroid drugs for less than 3 months. The TCR library was prepared using RNA isolated from PBMCs. An endocrinology department located in Xi'an, China, was where the patients came from. This clonotype showed up many times. Its antigen is not identified. Through Arm-PCR of CDR3 regions and iRepertoire HTBI primers, TCR beta libraries were built. Using its own MiXCR run on the multiplex PCR reads, TCRdb lists one record per CDR3 protein. The sample carries about 560,000 distinct CDR3 sequences, 15% to 20% recorded once. Study outcomes and limitations: There were preferences for TRBV28, TRBJ1-2 and TRBJ2-5 in persistent disease.

The CDR3 is made up of 12 amino acids. CDR1 and CDR2 (germline): SGHAT, FQDESV (reference sequence). Trimming pared 5 bases from V and 2 bases from J, leaving 6 bases between. The data also belong to a second study, concerning T cells in Graves' hyperthyroidism and ophthalmopathy.

The chain recombines TRBV11-1 with TRBJ2-5, with D possibly matching TRBD1 (5 bases). Source: peripheral blood mononuclear cells (PBMCs), taken at new diagnosis, from a patient treated with antithyroid drugs. This TCR derives from a man aged 18-30 years with Graves disease. CDR3: CASSQGQETQYF. CDR3 in DNA: TGTGCCAGCAGCCAGGGACAAGAGACCCAGTACTTC.